This T cell receptor beta chain was sequenced for a study of blood T cell repertoires in COVID-19. Looking at the study overall: Specimens from acute and convalescent COVID-19 originated in the United States, Italy and Spain. Sample material is recorded as cDNA or gDNA derived from T cells, B-cell-depleted T cells, or PBMCs.

Germline CDR1 is MNHEY and CDR2 is SVGAGI. V was cut by 4 bases and J by 0 bases, with 10 bases left in between. CDR3 length: 15 amino acids. Original handling: Amplifying reference gene primers gave estimates of nucleated cell counts. Assay used: immunoSEQ multiplex PCR; TCRdb lists only in-frame clones, some missing. The V and J calls and clone size were taken over from that table, and D and trimming were inferred from the DNA. The repertoire consists of around 120,000 clones, with over 60% occurring once and the leading ten covering about 4%. The sequence derives from a woman aged 80 or over with acute or convalescent COVID-19. The rearrangement uses TRBV6-5 and TRBJ1-3; D unclear. Sample: peripheral blood. The DNA of the CDR3 is TGTGCCAGCAGTTCCAACATCAACTCTGGAAACACCATATATTTT. This codes for CASSSNINSGNTIYF.